The 5 T cell receptor beta chains presented below share a single source sample, sequenced in a study of blood T cell repertoires in COVID-19. Only in-frame clones appear in the TCRdb table, and some are missing; sequencing was by immunoSEQ multiplex PCR. The repertoire includes fewer than 250,000 clones, approximately 82% of them detected once, and 1.9% sits in the top ten. The source material was peripheral blood. Receptor source: an elderly woman with acute or convalescent COVID-19.

The chain joins TRBV18 to TRBJ2-1, with D tentatively TRBD1 (5 bases). V was pared by 0 bases and J by 4 bases, with 10 bases between. This CDR3 region has 15 residues. Per the germline V gene, CDR1 is KGHSH and CDR2 is LQKENI. In DNA form, the CDR3 reads TGTGCCAGCTCACCACCTGACAGAACTTACAATGAGCAGTTCTTC. Protein: CASSPPDRTYNEQFF.

This chain uses TRBV5-1 with TRBJ1-4, with 8 bases identical to TRBD1. CDR3 length: 15 amino acids. Looked up from germline, CDR1 is SGHRS and CDR2 is YFSETQ. Trimming at V came to 5 bases and at J to 5 bases, leaving 8 bases not matched to a gene. The CDR3 sequence is CASRFQGAGNEKLFF. The CDR3 DNA sequence: TGCGCCAGCAGATTTCAGGGGGCGGGAAATGAAAAACTGTTTTTT.

The chain employs TRBV6-2 or TRBV6-3 and TRBJ2-2, with a tentative D call TRBD1 (6 bases). The germline gives CDR1 MNHEY, CDR2 SVGEGT. The CDR3 totals 16 residues. V was clipped by 2 bases and J by 1 base, with 11 bases between them. The CDR3 DNA reads TGTGCCAGCAGTTACGGGGGACAACAGAACACCGGGGAGCTGTTTTTT. Encoded protein: CASSYGGQQNTGELFF.

The V gene is TRBV9, the J gene TRBJ1-2; D might be TRBD1 (6 bases). The germline V gene encodes CDR1 SGDLS and CDR2 YYNGEE. The length of the CDR3 is 14 residues. The germline V and J ends were trimmed by 3 bases and 2 bases, with 11 bases remaining between them. DNA of the CDR3: TGTGCCAGCAGCGAGACAGGTCTCAACTATGGCTACACCTTC. This translates into CASSETGLNYGYTF.

This chain connects TRBV4-2 to TRBJ2-2; D unclear. There are 15 residues in the CDR3. Trimming shortened V by 0 bases and J by 3 bases, and 8 bases separated the two germline ends. Looked up from germline, CDR1 is LGHNA and CDR2 is YNFKEQ. This CDR3 reads CASSQDLYYTGELFF. The CDR3 region has the DNA TGTGCCAGCAGCCAAGATCTGTACTACACCGGGGAGCTGTTTTTT.